The present TCR beta chain was sequenced within a study of CD8+CD57+ T cells in acquired aplastic anemia. Genomic DNA constituted the template upon which TCR beta VDJ and CDR3 profiling was performed. TCRdb ran MiXCR on the reads and lists one entry per CDR3 protein. The sample lists around 430,000 distinct CDR3 sequences, around a third occurring once. By flow cytometry, patients selected for sequencing had shown an expansion of CD8+CD57+ cells. V was shortened by 5 bases and J by 1 base, with 8 bases between the two germline ends. The CDR3 is 13 residues long. Germline V gene sequence: CDR1 LGHNA, CDR2 YNFKEQ. On this clonotype itself: A much larger clone sits a single nucleotide away, making a read error possible. This CDR3 is missing its conserved last phenylalanine or tryptophan, likely due to a read error.

The TCR was taken from a human donor with aplastic anemia. The sequencing input was sorted CD4+, CD8+, or CD8+CD57+ T cells (not recorded which) from PBMCs. This sequence joins TRBV4-2 and TRBJ1-2, with D possibly TRBD1 on 5 matching bases. The CDR3 coding sequence is TGTGCCAGCAGCTTGGACAATAACTATGGCTACACCCTC. This codes for CASSLDNNYGYTL.